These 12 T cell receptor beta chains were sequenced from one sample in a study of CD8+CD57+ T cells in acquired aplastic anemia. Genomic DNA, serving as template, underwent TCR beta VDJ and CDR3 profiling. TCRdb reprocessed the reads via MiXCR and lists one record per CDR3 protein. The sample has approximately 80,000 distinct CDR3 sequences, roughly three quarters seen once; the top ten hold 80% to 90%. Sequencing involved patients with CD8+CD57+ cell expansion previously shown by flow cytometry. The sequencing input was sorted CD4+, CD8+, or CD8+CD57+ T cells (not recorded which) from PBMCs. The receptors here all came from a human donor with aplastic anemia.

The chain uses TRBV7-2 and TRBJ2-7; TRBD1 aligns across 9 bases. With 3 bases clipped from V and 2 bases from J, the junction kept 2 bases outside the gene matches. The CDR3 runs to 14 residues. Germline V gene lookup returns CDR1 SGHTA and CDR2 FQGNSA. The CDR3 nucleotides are TGTGCCAGCAGCTTTTACAGGGGGCCCTACGAGCAGTACTTC. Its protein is CASSFYRGPYEQYF.

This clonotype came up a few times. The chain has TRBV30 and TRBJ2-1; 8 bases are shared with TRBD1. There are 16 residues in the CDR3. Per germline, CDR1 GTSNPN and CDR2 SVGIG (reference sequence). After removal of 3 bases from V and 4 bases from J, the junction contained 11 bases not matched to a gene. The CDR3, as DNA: TGTGCCTGGAGCGGGGCGACAGGGGCGCTATACAATGAGCAGTTCTTC. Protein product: CAWSGATGALYNEQFF.

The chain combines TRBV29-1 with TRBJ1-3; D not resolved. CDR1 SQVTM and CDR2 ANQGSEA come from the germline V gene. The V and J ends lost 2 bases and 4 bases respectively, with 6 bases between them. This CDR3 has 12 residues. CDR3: CSVETDGNTIYF. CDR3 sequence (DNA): TGCAGCGTTGAAACAGACGGAAACACCATATATTTT.

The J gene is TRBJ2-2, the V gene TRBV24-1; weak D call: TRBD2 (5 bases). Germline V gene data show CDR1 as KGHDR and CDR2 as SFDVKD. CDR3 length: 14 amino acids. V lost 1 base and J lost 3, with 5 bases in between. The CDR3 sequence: CATSDFSDTGELFF. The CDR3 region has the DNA TGTGCCACCAGTGATTTTAGCGACACCGGGGAGCTGTTTTTT.

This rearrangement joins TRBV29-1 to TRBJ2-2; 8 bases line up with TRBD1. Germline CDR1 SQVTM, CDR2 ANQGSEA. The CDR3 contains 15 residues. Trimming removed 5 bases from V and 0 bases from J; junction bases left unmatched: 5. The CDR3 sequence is CSVYDRGPNTGELFF. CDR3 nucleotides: TGCAGCGTTTACGACAGGGGTCCGAACACCGGGGAGCTGTTTTTT.

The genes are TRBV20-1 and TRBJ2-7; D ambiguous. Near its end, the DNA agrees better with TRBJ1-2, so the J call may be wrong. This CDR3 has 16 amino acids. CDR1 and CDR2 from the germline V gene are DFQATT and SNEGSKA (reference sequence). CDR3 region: CSASPPGRGPLYGYTF. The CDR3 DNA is TGCAGTGCTAGCCCCCCCGGACGAGGCCCGCTCTATGGCTACACCTTC.

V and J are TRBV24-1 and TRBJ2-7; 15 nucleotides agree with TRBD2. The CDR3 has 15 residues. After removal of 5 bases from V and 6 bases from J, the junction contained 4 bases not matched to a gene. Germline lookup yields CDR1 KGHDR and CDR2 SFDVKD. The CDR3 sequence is CATSGTSGRASEQYF. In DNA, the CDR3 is TGTGCCACCAGTGGGACTAGCGGGAGGGCATCCGAGCAGTACTTC.

The CDR3 region is CASTSTGTQIETQYF. The CDR3 region has the DNA TGTGCCAGCACTAGCACCGGGACGCAAATAGAGACCCAGTACTTC. The V gene is TRBV2, the J gene TRBJ2-5, with D possibly being TRBD1 or TRBD2 (5 bases each). V shed 7 bases and J shed 4 bases, with 19 bases lying between them. CDR3 length: 15 residues. Germline CDR1 is SNHLY and CDR2 is FYNNEI.

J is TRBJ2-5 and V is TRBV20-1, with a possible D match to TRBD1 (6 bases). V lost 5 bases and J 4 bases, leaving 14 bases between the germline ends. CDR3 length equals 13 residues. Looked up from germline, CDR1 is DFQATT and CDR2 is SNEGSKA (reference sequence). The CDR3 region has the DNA TGCAGTGCTCAGCTGGGGGCGGGAGAGACCCAGTACTTC. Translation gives CSAQLGAGETQYF.

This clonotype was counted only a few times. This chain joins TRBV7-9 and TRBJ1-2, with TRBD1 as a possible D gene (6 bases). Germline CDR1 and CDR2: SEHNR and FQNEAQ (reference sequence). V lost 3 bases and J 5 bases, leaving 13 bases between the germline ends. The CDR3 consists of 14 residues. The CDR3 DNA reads TGTGCCAGCAGCTTCACAGGGAAGGGGTATGGCTACACCTTC. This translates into CASSFTGKGYGYTF.

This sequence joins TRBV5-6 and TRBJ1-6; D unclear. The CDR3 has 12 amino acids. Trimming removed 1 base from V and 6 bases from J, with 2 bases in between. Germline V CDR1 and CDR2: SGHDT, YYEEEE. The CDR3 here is CASSLPNSPLHF. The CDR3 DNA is TGTGCCAGCAGCTTGCCTAATTCACCCCTCCACTTT.

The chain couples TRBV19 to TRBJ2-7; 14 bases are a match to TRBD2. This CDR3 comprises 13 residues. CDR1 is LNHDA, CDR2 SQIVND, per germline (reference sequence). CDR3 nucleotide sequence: TGTGGGACTAGCGGGGGGCGGGCCGGCGAGCAGTACTTC. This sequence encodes CGTSGGRAGEQYF.